This TCR beta chain is drawn from a study of blood T cell repertoires in COVID-19 (dated by TCRdb to 2020 to 2022). For the wider study: Samples from collaborators originated in the United States, Italy and Spain and spanned both the acute and convalescent phases of COVID-19. Deeply sampled blood TCRbeta repertoires from subjects exposed to, actively infected with, or recovered from COVID-19 were included in the dataset. The prospective study material was composed of cDNA or gDNA derived from T cells, B-cell-depleted T cells, or PBMCs. Samples came from the ongoing ImmuneRACE study (first 160 participants) plus 1,254 subjects from 6 global collaborators. Where HLA class I and class II types were available, the types were taken from metadata supplied by the sample provider, not from assay-based typing. The repertoires were released in a freely available public database intended as a resource for research on the immune response to SARS-CoV-2. The sample metadata nearly always contained a de-identified subject ID, COVID-19 status, age in years and sex.

The collaborating institutions used their own protocols to collect whole blood in K2EDTA tubes. For TCRbeta analysis, collaborators shipped samples as frozen whole blood, isolated PBMCs, or DNA extracted from either of those sample types. The immunoSEQ Assay, a bias-controlled multiplex PCR, was used to amplify TCRbeta CDR3 regions from genomic DNA. Per the source publication's procedure: Within the assay, amplification of reference gene primers was used to estimate how many nucleated cells each sample contained. To quantify the absolute abundance of each unique TCRbeta CDR3 rearrangement, sequence reads were collapsed and filtered. For each sample, productive Simpson clonality was calculated as the square root of Simpson's diversity index across productive rearrangements. TCRdb carries this immuneACCESS record with in-frame sequences only. Its versions omit some clonotypes, under half of them owing to an unresolved V gene in the studies checked, with the rest unexplained. V and J calls and clone size are those listed in that table; D and trimming were worked out from the DNA. The sample includes 250,000 to 350,000 clones, with approximately 85% observed a single time. The leading ten clones occupy 9.4% of the sample.

Overall study results and their limits: The amount of clinical and demographic metadata varied by source and participant and was provided uncurated.

As regards this clone: It lacks a known antigen. The input lacks base qualities; no much larger clone sits a single base away.

The CDR3 runs 15 amino acids, cysteine and phenylalanine included. The CDR3 DNA has 45 bases and is translated from base 1. V is clipped by 3 bases and J by 5 bases, and the sequence between their germline boundaries is 14 bases long. CDR1 MNHEY and CDR2 SMNVEV are derived from the germline V gene (reference sequence). The sequencing input was peripheral blood. The chain is made from TRBV27 and TRBJ2-1; the D gene is perhaps TRBD2, on 5 matching bases. This clonotype was obtained from a man younger than 35 with active or convalescent COVID-19. The CDR3 corresponds to CASSFLASSDNEQFF. The DNA sequence is as follows: TGTGCCAGCAGTTTCTTGGCTAGCAGCGACAATGAGCAGTTCTTC.